This TCR beta chain was identified during a study of T cell repertoires in cytomegalovirus infection. Study in general: Based on public TCR beta signatures, there were indications of CMV infection and of a matching HLA type.

MiXCR, applied by TCRdb to the reads, yields one record per CDR3 protein. The sample shows hundreds of thousands of distinct CDR3 sequences, roughly a sixth of them seen only once. Study-level findings and limits: Clonotype analysis showed dominance of the ex vivo response by HLA-C-restricted CMV-specific TCR beta clonotypes.

With 4 bases removed from V and 3 bases from J, the gap between germline ends came to 16 bases. The CDR3 spans 15 residues. Germline CDR1 SEHNR, CDR2 FQNEAQ (reference sequence). Worth noting for this clonotype: Antigen specificity is unknown.

The chain is built from TRBV7-9 and TRBJ2-7; possible D gene TRBD1, 6 bases. Sequenced sample: PBMCs. The source of this sequence is a human donor in good health (CMV status not recorded). Some clones in this sample may be carry-over from other donors' samples. The CDR3 here is CASSSTGTHDYEQYF. DNA for the CDR3: TGTGCCAGCAGCTCAACCGGGACACACGACTACGAGCAGTACTTC. Filled out from reference TRBV7-9 and TRBJ2-7, the complete variable domain reads DTGVSQNPRHKITKRGQNVTFRCDPISEHNRLYWYRQTLGQGPEFLTYFQNEAQLEKSRLLSDRFSAERPKGSFSTLEIQRTEQGDSAMYLCASSSTGTHDYEQYFGPGTRLTVT.